This T cell receptor beta chain stems from a study of shared clonotypes between healthy human individuals. Source study methods: Owing to the provision of junction-only sequences devoid of quality scores by immunoSEQ, filtering differed. The table came from immunoSEQ multiplex PCR; TCRdb's copy has only in-frame clones and leaves some out. V and J calls and clone size are those listed in that table; D and trimming were worked out from the DNA. The table records 520,000 or so clones, more than 65% of them present only once. The clonotype comes from a woman aged 40 to 50 in good health. Some clones in this sample may be carry-over from other donors' samples. Sequencing was carried out using PBMCs.

In DNA, the CDR3 is TGTGCCAGTAGTTCCTTGACTAGCGGGAGGGCCAATGAGCAGTTCTTC. Its translation: CASSSLTSGRANEQFF. The chain links TRBV19 to TRBJ2-1; 14 positions match TRBD2. This CDR3 is built from 16 residues. With V trimmed by 5 bases and J by 6 bases, 6 bases remained unmatched. CDR1 is LNHDA and CDR2 is SQIVND in the germline V gene (reference sequence).